The 27 T cell receptor beta chains presented below share a single source sample, sequenced in a study of blood T cell repertoires in COVID-19. Profiled with immunoSEQ multiplex PCR; TCRdb holds only in-frame clones, not every one. The sample includes 100,000 to 150,000 clones, 85% of them seen just once. Sequencing used peripheral blood. These receptors were taken from a woman of 80 years or more with COVID-19, enrolled during active disease.

This chain connects TRBV5-4 to TRBJ2-2, with D maybe TRBD1 (5 bases). In germline, CDR1 is SGHNT, CDR2 YYREEE (reference sequence). V dropped 3 bases and J dropped 5 bases, with 14 bases sitting between them. The CDR3 has 15 residues. CDR3 DNA sequence: TGTGCCAGCAGCTACATGGACACCGGGACCGGGGAGCTGTTTTTT. Its protein is CASSYMDTGTGELFF.

The rearrangement uses TRBV27 and TRBJ1-6, with 9 bases matching TRBD1. V trimming: 2 bases; J trimming: 9 bases; junction bases outside the gene matches: 5. The CDR3 covers 15 residues. CDR1 and CDR2 from the germline V gene are MNHEY and SMNVEV (reference sequence). The CDR3, as DNA: TGTGCCAGCAGTTTAGGGTGGACAGGGGCTTCACCCCTCCACTTT. Its protein is CASSLGWTGASPLHF.

The chain carries TRBV18 and TRBJ2-1; 9 nucleotides align to TRBD1. This CDR3 spans 16 amino acids. CDR1 is KGHSH, CDR2 LQKENI, per germline. Trimming took 3 bases from V and 0 from J; bases not matched to a gene: 3. CDR3 DNA sequence: TGTGCCAGCTCACCCCTACAGGGGGCCTCCTACAATGAGCAGTTCTTC. Protein sequence: CASSPLQGASYNEQFF. The entire variable domain, with the rest obtained from reference TRBV18 and TRBJ2-1, is as follows: NAGVMQNPRHLVRRRGQEARLRCSPMKGHSHVYWYRQLPEEGLKFMVYLQKENIIDESGMPKERFSAEFPKEGPSILRIQQVVRGDSAAYFCASSPLQGASYNEQFFGPGTRLTVL.

The chain carries TRBV4-2 and TRBJ1-2; a weak D match, TRBD1 (6 bases). Germline V lookup: CDR1 LGHNA, CDR2 YNFKEQ. There are 17 residues in the CDR3. Between the trimmed V and J ends, which lost 4 bases and 0 bases, there was a span of 18 bases. The CDR3 loop is CASSPIEGQPANYGYTF. The CDR3 DNA reads TGTGCCAGCAGCCCGATAGAAGGACAGCCAGCTAACTATGGCTACACCTTC.

The rearrangement uses TRBV25-1 and TRBJ1-2, with D possibly matching TRBD1 (5 bases). From germline, CDR1 is MGHDK and CDR2 SYGVNS. V lost 6 bases and J lost 8, with 19 bases in between. The CDR3 consists of 14 residues. The CDR3 protein is CASSEGRGAGGYTF. CDR3 coding DNA: TGTGCCAGCAGCGAGGGTCGCGGGGCGGGCGGCTACACCTTC.

The chain employs TRBV4-3 and TRBJ2-7; 7 bases match TRBD1. CDR3 length: 18 residues. CDR1 and CDR2 from the germline V gene are LGHNA and YSLEER. The ends lost 1 base at V and 1 base at J; junction bases unmatched: 13. This chain's CDR3 is CASSQAPANDRASYEQYF. CDR3 in DNA: TGCGCCAGCAGCCAAGCACCGGCGAATGACAGGGCTTCCTACGAGCAGTACTTC.

The chain couples TRBV11-2 to TRBJ1-2; D gene uncertain. The CDR3 is 16 residues long. The germline V and J ends were trimmed by 0 bases and 6 bases, with 17 bases remaining between them. CDR1 is SGHAT, CDR2 FQNNGV, per germline. The CDR3 nucleotides read TGTGCCAGCAGCTTAGATTTGAAGGGAAGCGGGGATGGCTACACCTTC. Its translation: CASSLDLKGSGDGYTF.

This clone was counted a single time. The chain joins TRBV14 to TRBJ1-3; 8 nucleotides agree with TRBD1. The junction had 5 bases not matched to a gene; V was cut back by 4 bases and J by 0 bases. The CDR3 runs 16 residues. Germline CDR1 and CDR2: SGHDN and FVKESK. The CDR3 sequence is CASSPGQGFSGNTIYF. CDR3 nucleotide sequence: TGTGCCAGCAGCCCCGGACAGGGTTTCTCTGGAAACACCATATATTTT. Full variable domain (remainder filled in from reference TRBV14 and TRBJ1-3): EAGVTQFPSHSVIEKGQTVTLRCDPISGHDNLYWYRRVMGKEIKFLLHFVKESKQDESGMPNNRFLAERTGGTYSTLKVQPAELEDSGVYFCASSPGQGFSGNTIYFGEGSWLTVV.

V is TRBV3-1 (or the pseudogene TRBV3-2) and J is TRBJ2-7; D is unresolved. This CDR3 spans 15 amino acids. Trimming shortened V by 10 bases and J by 0 bases, and 19 bases separated the two germline ends. Looked up from germline, CDR1 is LGHDT and CDR2 is YNNKEL (reference sequence). The DNA of the CDR3 is TGTGCCACCCAGCCCCCAGCGCACCACTCCTACGAGCAGTACTTC. Translating it yields CATQPPAHHSYEQYF.

The gene calls are TRBV7-2 and TRBJ1-1, with D uncertain. The V end was cut by 4 bases, the J end by 4 bases, with 13 bases between. This CDR3 comprises 14 residues. In germline, CDR1 is SGHTA, CDR2 FQGNSA. CDR3 coding DNA: TGTGCCAGCAGCTCCGGGTCCCTTGGCACTGAAGCTTTCTTT. As protein: CASSSGSLGTEAFF.

DNA of the CDR3: TGTGCCAGCAGTTCACAGGACAGGGGTTACGAGCAGTACTTC. It specifies CASSSQDRGYEQYF. The rearrangement links TRBV27 to TRBJ2-7, with TRBD1 identical over 9 bases. J lost 4 bases, V lost 4 bases, and 5 bases had no gene match. Germline-derived CDR1 and CDR2 are MNHEY and SMNVEV (reference sequence). The CDR3 spans 14 residues.

V and J are TRBV10-3 and TRBJ1-2; D gene uncertain. CDR1 and CDR2 from the germline V gene are ENHRY and SYGVKD. The CDR3 totals 14 residues. The V end was cut by 1 base, the J end by 5 bases, with 11 bases between. The CDR3 nucleotides are TGTGCCATCAGTGAGTTAGCGGACGCTTATGGCTACACCTTC. It encodes CAISELADAYGYTF.

V is TRBV19 and J is TRBJ1-5; D ambiguous. This CDR3 region has 18 residues. Looked up from germline, CDR1 is LNHDA and CDR2 is SQIVND (reference sequence). The V gene lost 4 bases and the J gene lost 1 base, with 20 bases spanning the gap. The CDR3 DNA sequence: TGTGCCAGTAGTAACTTCCCCCTCGAATTAAGAAGCAATCAGCCCCAGCATTTT. Amino acids: CASSNFPLELRSNQPQHF.

This sequence joins TRBV12-3 or TRBV12-4 and TRBJ2-7; D gene uncertain. V lost 6 bases and J lost 2, with 8 bases in between. The CDR3 runs 12 residues. This CDR3 reads CASSSSPYEQYF. The CDR3 bases are TGTGCCAGCAGCTCCAGTCCCTACGAGCAGTACTTC.

The rearrangement uses TRBV7-2 and TRBJ2-7, with TRBD1 as a possible D gene (5 bases). The germline CDR1 and CDR2 sequences are SGHTA and FQGNSA. CDR3 length: 14 amino acids. V shed 5 bases and J shed 0 bases, with 11 bases lying between them. CDR3 amino acids: CASSLDSLSYEQYF. In DNA form, the CDR3 reads TGTGCCAGCAGCCTCGACAGCCTCTCCTACGAGCAGTACTTC.

The V and J genes are TRBV11-3 and TRBJ2-2; the match to TRBD1 covers 8 bases. From germline, CDR1 is SGHNT and CDR2 YENEEA. CDR3 length equals 17 residues. The V gene end was trimmed by 5 bases and the J gene end by 5 bases; junction bases not matched to a gene: 13. The CDR3, as DNA: TGTGCCAGCAGCCCACACCCGACAGGGGTAGAGACCGGGGAGCTGTTTTTT. Protein: CASSPHPTGVETGELFF.

The genes are TRBV2 and TRBJ1-1, with 10 positions matching TRBD1. The CDR3 runs 15 residues. The germline gives CDR1 SNHLY, CDR2 FYNNEI. The V and J ends lost 5 bases and 7 bases, in that order; junction bases with no gene match: 10. CDR3 nucleotides: TGTGCCAGCAGTATAAGACAGGGGGCATCCATTGAAGCTTTCTTT. It specifies CASSIRQGASIEAFF.

This clone was detected a few times. The genes are TRBV27 and TRBJ1-1; a weak D match, TRBD1 (5 bases). CDR1 MNHEY and CDR2 SMNVEV come from the germline V gene (reference sequence). The V end was cut by 3 bases, the J end by 7 bases, with 12 bases between. The CDR3 extends over 13 amino acids. The CDR3 loop reads CASSFRSGGEAFF. CDR3 bases: TGTGCCAGCAGTTTTCGGTCCGGGGGTGAAGCTTTCTTT.

V usage is TRBV28 and J usage is TRBJ2-1; D not resolved. CDR1 is MDHEN and CDR2 is SYDVKM in the germline V gene. V was pared by 7 bases and J by 0 bases, with 25 bases between. The CDR3 is made up of 19 amino acids. In DNA, the CDR3 is TGTGCCAGCATTCCTAATCTCCTTCAGGTCACAGACTCCTACAATGAGCAGTTCTTC. Translating it yields CASIPNLLQVTDSYNEQFF.

This chain connects TRBV19 to TRBJ1-1; D is undetermined. V was cut by 10 bases and J by 5 bases, with 17 bases left in between. In germline, CDR1 is LNHDA, CDR2 SQIVND (reference sequence). The CDR3 sequence is 13 residues long. In nucleotides, the CDR3 is TGTGCCACCGTACTCAAACGGGGAACTGAAGCTTTCTTT. Amino acids: CATVLKRGTEAFF.

The chain has TRBV7-2 and TRBJ1-6; D might be TRBD1 (6 bases). Looked up from germline, CDR1 is SGHTA and CDR2 is FQGNSA. Trimming pared 3 bases from V and 6 bases from J, leaving 21 bases between. CDR3 size: 18 residues. CDR3 amino acids: CASSLRGGDLRSNSPLHF. The CDR3 DNA is TGTGCCAGCAGCTTGAGGGGGGGGGACCTCCGGAGTAATTCACCCCTCCACTTT.

This rearrangement joins TRBV7-2 to TRBJ1-3; D is unclear. Trimming took 5 bases from V and 2 from J, leaving 7 bases between them. CDR1 SGHTA and CDR2 FQGNSA come from the germline V gene. The CDR3 is made up of 13 amino acids. CDR3 in DNA: TGTGCCAGCAGCCAAGACACTGGAAACACCATATATTTT. It yields the protein CASSQDTGNTIYF.

The rearrangement joins TRBV9 to TRBJ2-3, with a weak D call TRBD1 (5 bases). Trimming stripped 3 bases from V and 2 bases from J, with 10 bases between. The CDR3 runs to 14 residues. Per the germline V gene, CDR1 is SGDLS and CDR2 is YYNGEE. The CDR3 sequence is CASSDDRATDTQYF. CDR3 bases: TGTGCCAGCAGCGACGACAGAGCCACAGATACGCAGTATTTT.

The V gene is TRBV5-1, the J gene TRBJ2-2; 8 nucleotides align to TRBD1. V dropped 4 bases and J dropped 0; count of bases not matched to a gene: 8. The germline V gene encodes CDR1 SGHRS and CDR2 YFSETQ. The CDR3 contains 17 residues. CDR3 loop: CASSVADREPNTGELFF. CDR3 nucleotides: TGCGCCAGCAGCGTAGCGGACAGGGAACCGAACACCGGGGAGCTGTTTTTT.

The chain links TRBV4-3 to TRBJ2-7; a weak D match, TRBD1 (6 bases). This CDR3 comprises 15 residues. Germline-derived CDR1 and CDR2 are LGHNA and YSLEER. V was clipped by 4 bases and J by 4 bases, with 17 bases between them. The DNA of the CDR3 is TGCGCCAGCAGCCGGGGACCAACAGGGATGTACGAGCAGTACTTC. Translating it yields CASSRGPTGMYEQYF.

The chain links TRBV7-9 to TRBJ2-1, with 11 bases that match TRBD2. Germline trimming cut 4 bases from V and 8 bases from J; bases unmatched to any gene: 4. CDR3 length: 14 residues. Per germline, CDR1 SEHNR and CDR2 FQNEAQ (reference sequence). CDR3 protein: CASSYSGRVDEQFF. DNA for the CDR3: TGTGCCAGCAGCTATAGCGGGAGGGTCGATGAGCAGTTCTTC.

This chain links TRBV3-1 (or the pseudogene TRBV3-2) with TRBJ1-4; D is uncertain. Per the germline V gene, CDR1 is LGHDT and CDR2 is YNNKEL (reference sequence). This CDR3 is built from 12 residues. Trimming took 6 bases from V and 4 from J, leaving 6 bases between them. The chain's CDR3 is CASRHNNEKLFF. DNA for the CDR3: TGTGCCAGCAGACACAATAATGAAAAACTGTTTTTT.